What follows are 5 T cell receptor beta chains derived from one specimen sequenced in a study of CD8+ T cells in alopecia areata. Sequencing relied on a cDNA template that was reverse transcribed from extracted RNA. Measured with immunoSEQ multiplex PCR; TCRdb has only the in-frame clones, and not every one. The data show 4,000 to 4,500 clones, about two thirds seen once. Material: skin. These receptors were obtained from a human donor in good health.

The chain couples TRBV6-1 to TRBJ1-1; D possibly corresponds to TRBD1 (6 bases). Trimming took off 1 base at V and 4 bases at J, with 13 bases between the two ends. Germline CDR1 is MNHNS and CDR2 is SASEGT. The CDR3 is made up of 15 amino acids. The DNA for the CDR3 is TGTGCCAGCAGTGAAGAGGAGGGGGGAATCACTGAAGCTTTCTTT. Translation: CASSEEEGGITEAFF.

The V and J genes are TRBV4-2 and TRBJ2-7, with D perhaps TRBD1 or TRBD2 (5 bases each). The V and J ends lost 0 bases and 4 bases respectively, with 16 bases between them. The CDR3 sequence is 16 residues long. Germline V gene data show CDR1 as LGHNA and CDR2 as YNFKEQ. DNA of the CDR3: TGTGCCAGCAGCCAAGACCCCGGGACCGCGGGTTACGAGCAGTACTTC. Translating gives CASSQDPGTAGYEQYF.

The table lists this clone with a few counts. The chain employs TRBV7-2 and TRBJ2-1; 9 nucleotides match TRBD2. With 4 bases clipped from V and 14 bases from J, the junction kept 9 bases outside the gene matches. The CDR3 spans 13 residues. CDR1 and CDR2 (germline): SGHTA, FQGNSA. The CDR3 loop is CASSSYSGRGKFF. The CDR3 DNA sequence: TGTGCCAGCAGCTCCTATAGCGGGAGAGGCAAGTTCTTC.

This clone was counted a single time. V is TRBV18 and J is TRBJ1-5; 7 bases map to TRBD1. The CDR3 sequence is 14 residues long. Germline CDR1 reads KGHSH; CDR2 reads LQKENI. V gave up 6 bases and J gave up 1 base; unmatched junction bases: 3. As DNA, the CDR3 is TGTGCCAGCTCTGAGGGACAGAGCAATCAGCCCCAGCATTTT. Amino acids: CASSEGQSNQPQHF.

This chain links TRBV5-1 with TRBJ2-5; D is possibly TRBD2 (5 bases). The CDR3 is 14 amino acids. Trimming cost V 3 bases and J 3 bases, with 12 bases left between them. Germline lookup yields CDR1 SGHRS and CDR2 YFSETQ. The CDR3 region is CASSSAGGKETQYF. CDR3 bases: TGCGCCAGCAGCTCCGCGGGCGGTAAAGAGACCCAGTACTTC.